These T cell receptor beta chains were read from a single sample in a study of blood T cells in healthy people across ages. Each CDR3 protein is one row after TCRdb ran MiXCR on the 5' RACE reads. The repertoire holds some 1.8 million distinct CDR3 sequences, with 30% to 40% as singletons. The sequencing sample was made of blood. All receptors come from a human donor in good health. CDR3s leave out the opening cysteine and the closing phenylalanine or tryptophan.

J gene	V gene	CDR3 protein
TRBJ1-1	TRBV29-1	SACVGAQTEAF
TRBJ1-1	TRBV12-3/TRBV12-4	ASSLALSGENTEAF
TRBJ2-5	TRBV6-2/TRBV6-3	ASSYNTLQETQY
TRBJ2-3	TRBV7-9	ASSGGGGESTDTQY
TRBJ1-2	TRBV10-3	AISEWQNYGYT
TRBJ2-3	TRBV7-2	ASSLLVGSEDSWDTQY
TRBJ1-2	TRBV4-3	ASGQDINYGYT
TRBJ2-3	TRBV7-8	ASSSLRLAGRTTDTQY
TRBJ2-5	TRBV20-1	SASRQAKETQY
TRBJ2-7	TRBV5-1	ASSRAVSSQKRGSSYEQY
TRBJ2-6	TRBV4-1	ASSQESTHRDRGSGANVLT
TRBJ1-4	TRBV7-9	ASSSYRGSNEKLF
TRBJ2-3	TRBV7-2	ASSLLRSSTDTQY
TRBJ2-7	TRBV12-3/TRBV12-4	ASSFTSGGYEQY
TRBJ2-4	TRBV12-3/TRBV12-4	ASSLAGTGGLAKNIQY
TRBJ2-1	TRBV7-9	ASSHRVRAYNEQF
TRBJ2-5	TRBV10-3	AISESAGGRETQY
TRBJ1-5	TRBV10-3	AISESGFASNQPQH
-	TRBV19	ASSIMGTDEQY
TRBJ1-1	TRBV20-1	SAWNTEAF
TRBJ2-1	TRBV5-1	ASSPGSGGPWDEQF
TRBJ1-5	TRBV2	ASGAWRNQPQH
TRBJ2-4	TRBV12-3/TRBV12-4	ASSRTGGKAY
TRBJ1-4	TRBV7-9	ASSLELNRVREKLF
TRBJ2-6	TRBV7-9	ASSSAGGPGANVLT
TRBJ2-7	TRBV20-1	SAAGTANSYEQY
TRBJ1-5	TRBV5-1	ASSFGTENQPQH
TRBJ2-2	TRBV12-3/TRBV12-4	ASSLTGLRGGELF
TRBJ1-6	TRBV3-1	AAQTGGHNSPLH
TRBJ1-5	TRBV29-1	SVRDGENQPQH
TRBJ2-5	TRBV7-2	ASSLRSGRGGKTQETQY